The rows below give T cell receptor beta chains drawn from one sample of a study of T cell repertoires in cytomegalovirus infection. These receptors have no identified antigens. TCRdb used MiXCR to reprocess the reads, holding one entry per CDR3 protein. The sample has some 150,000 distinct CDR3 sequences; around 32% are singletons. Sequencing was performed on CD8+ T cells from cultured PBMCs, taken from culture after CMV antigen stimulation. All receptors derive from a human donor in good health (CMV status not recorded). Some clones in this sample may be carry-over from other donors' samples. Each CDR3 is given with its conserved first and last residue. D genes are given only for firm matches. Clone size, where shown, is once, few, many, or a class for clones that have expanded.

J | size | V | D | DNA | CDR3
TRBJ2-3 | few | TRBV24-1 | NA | TGTGCCACCAGTGACCGAGAGTCAGATACGCAGTATTTT | CATSDRESDTQYF
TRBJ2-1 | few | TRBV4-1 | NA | TGCGCCAGCAGCCAGGTTTTGAGCCTTGGGGATGAGCAGTTCTTC | CASSQVLSLGDEQFF
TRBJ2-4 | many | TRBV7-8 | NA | TGTGCCAGCAGCTTAGGGGCGGTTCGGTCCAAAAACATTCAGTACTTC | CASSLGAVRSKNIQYF
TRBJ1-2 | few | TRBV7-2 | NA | TGTGCCAGCAGCAAGGCGGGGGATTGGGATGGCTACACCTTC | CASSKAGDWDGYTF
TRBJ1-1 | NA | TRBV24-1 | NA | TGTGCCACCAGTGATTGGGGTGGCACTGAAGCTTTCTTT | CATSDWGGTEAFF
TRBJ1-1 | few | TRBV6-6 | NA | TGTGCCAGCAGTTATCTCGGAGGGGGTGAGGGCCCTGAAGCTTTCTTT | CASSYLGGGEGPEAFF
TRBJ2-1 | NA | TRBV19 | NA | TGTGCCAGTAGTCTCCTGGGGACACCCTACAATGAGCAGTTCTTC | CASSLLGTPYNEQFF
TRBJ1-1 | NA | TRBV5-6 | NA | TGTGCCAGCAGCGTGGGACCCCAGAACACTGAAGCTTTCTTT | CASSVGPQNTEAFF
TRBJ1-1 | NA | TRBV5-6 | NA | TGTGCCAGCAGCTTGGAGTCAGTAATGAACACTGAAGCTTTCTTT | CASSLESVMNTEAFF
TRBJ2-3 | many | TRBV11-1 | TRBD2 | TGTGCCACCACGGGAGCCGGGACTAGCGGCACAGATACGCAGTATTTT | CATTGAGTSGTDTQYF
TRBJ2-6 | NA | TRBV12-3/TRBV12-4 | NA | TGTGCCAGCAGTCCCTCAGGGGGGCCAGGGGCCAACGTCCTGACTTTC | CASSPSGGPGANVLTF
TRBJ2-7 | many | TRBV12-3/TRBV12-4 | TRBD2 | TGTGCCAGCAGTTTTTCCCTCGGGGAGGGTTCCTACGAGCAGTACTTC | CASSFSLGEGSYEQYF
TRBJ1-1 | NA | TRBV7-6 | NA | TGTGCCAGCAGCTCTTTTTGGGGGGAAGCTTTCTTT | CASSSFWGEAFF
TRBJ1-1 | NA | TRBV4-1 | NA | TGCGCCAGCAGCCAAGACCCGCCTCAGGACCCGAACACTGAAGCTTTCTTT | CASSQDPPQDPNTEAFF
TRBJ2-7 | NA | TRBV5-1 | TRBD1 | TGCGCCAGCAGCTTACAGGGGGCTTTCGAGCAGTACTTC | CASSLQGAFEQYF
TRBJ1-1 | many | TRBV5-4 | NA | TGTGCCAGCATCTTAGGGGAGAACACTGAAGCTTTCTTT | CASILGENTEAFF
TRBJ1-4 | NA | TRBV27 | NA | TGTGCCAGCATGCTTCAGGGGACTAATGAAAAACTGTTTTTT | CASMLQGTNEKLFF
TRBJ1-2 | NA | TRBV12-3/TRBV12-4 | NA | TGTGCCAGCAGTTTAGAGCGGGGAAAGGACTACACCTTC | CASSLERGKDYTF
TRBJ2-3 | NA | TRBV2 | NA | TGTGCCAGCAGTGACCGAAGATGGGGCACAGATACGCAGTATTTT | CASSDRRWGTDTQYF
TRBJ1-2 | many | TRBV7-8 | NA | TGTGCCAGCAGCTTAGACACCTACAGCGGGGGTAAACATGGCTACACCTTC | CASSLDTYSGGKHGYTF
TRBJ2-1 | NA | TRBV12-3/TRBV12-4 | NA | TGTGCCAGCAGTTTAGGACAGGGAGGGTCCTACAATGAGCAGTTCTTC | CASSLGQGGSYNEQFF
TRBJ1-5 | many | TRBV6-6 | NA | TGTGCCAGCAGTTCCGCCCCGGGACAGCCCCAGCATTTT | CASSSAPGQPQHF
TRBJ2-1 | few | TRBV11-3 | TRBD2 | TGTGCCAGCAGCTTAGTGAGCGGGGGGGAAGATGAGCAGTTCTTC | CASSLVSGGEDEQFF
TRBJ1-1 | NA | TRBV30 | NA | TGTGCCTGGAGTGTAATCCGTGAAGCTTTCTTT | CAWSVIREAFF
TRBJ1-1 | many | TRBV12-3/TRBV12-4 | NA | TGTGCCAGCAGCTTAGGGGGTCCGAACACTGAAGCTTTCTTT | CASSLGGPNTEAFF
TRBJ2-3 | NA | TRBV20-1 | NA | TGCAGTGCTCGCCTATCAGATACGCAGTATTTT | CSARLSDTQYF
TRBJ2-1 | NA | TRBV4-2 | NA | TGTGCCAGCAGCCAAGATTATTGGAGCTCCTACAATGAGCAGTTCTTC | CASSQDYWSSYNEQFF
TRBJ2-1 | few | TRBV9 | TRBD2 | TGTGCCAGCAGCTCCACCCGACTAAGCGGGGGGTCTACCTACAATGAGCAGTTCTTC | CASSSTRLSGGSTYNEQFF
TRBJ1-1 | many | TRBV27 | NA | TGTGCCAGCAGTCGAACAGGGATGAACACTGAAGCTTTCTTT | CASSRTGMNTEAFF
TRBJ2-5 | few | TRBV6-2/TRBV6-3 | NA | TGTGCCAGCAGTTACTCCGCCCGAGGGGAGACCCAGTACTTC | CASSYSARGETQYF
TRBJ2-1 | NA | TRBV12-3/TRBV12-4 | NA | TGTGCCAGCAGTTTGATGTGGGCAAGCTCCTACAATGAGCAGTTCTTC | CASSLMWASSYNEQFF
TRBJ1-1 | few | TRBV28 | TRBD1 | TGTGCCAGCAGGACCGGGACAGGGTTCTTGGACACTGAAGCTTTCTTT | CASRTGTGFLDTEAFF